Listed below are T cell receptor beta chains from one sample, sequenced in a study of blood T cell repertoires in COVID-19. The table came from immunoSEQ multiplex PCR; TCRdb's copy has only in-frame clones and leaves some out. The sample carries 400,000 to 450,000 clones, 75% to 90% recorded once. What was sequenced was peripheral blood. The receptors originated from a woman aged 25-40 years with active or convalescent COVID-19. CDR3s include the opening cysteine and the closing phenylalanine or tryptophan. A D gene is named only where the DNA matches it firmly. Not all rows give a size; the values are once, few, many and, for expanded clones, a class.

d_call	v_call	j_call	clone_size	cdr3_aa	cdr3_nt
NA	TRBV5-5	TRBJ1-2	NA	CASSFSTGEGYGYTF	TGTGCCAGCAGCTTTTCGACCGGGGAGGGCTATGGCTACACCTTC
NA	TRBV10-3	TRBJ1-1	NA	CAISGVDSYWSGAFF	TGTGCCATCAGTGGGGTGGACAGTTATTGGAGTGGAGCTTTCTTT
TRBD2	TRBV4-1	TRBJ2-1	once	CASSQESSGSYNEQFF	TGCGCCAGCAGCCAAGAGTCTAGCGGGAGCTACAATGAGCAGTTCTTC
NA	TRBV5-1	TRBJ1-4	NA	CASSLRDPGGEKLFF	TGCGCCAGCAGCTTACGGGACCCCGGAGGGGAAAAACTGTTTTTT
TRBD1	TRBV30	TRBJ1-1	NA	CAWDRDRGFRTEAFF	TGTGCCTGGGACCGGGACAGGGGTTTTCGGACTGAAGCTTTCTTT
TRBD2	TRBV4-1	TRBJ2-1	NA	CASSQAGGANNEQFF	TGCGCCAGCAGCCAAGCGGGAGGGGCGAACAATGAGCAGTTCTTC
NA	TRBV6-5	TRBJ1-2	NA	CASSYGPGYGYTF	TGTGCCAGCAGTTACGGCCCAGGGTATGGCTACACCTTC
NA	TRBV4-1	TRBJ1-2	NA	CASSQGSIKKNGGGYTF	TGCGCCAGCAGCCAAGGATCGATAAAGAAAAACGGGGGTGGCTACACCTTC
TRBD1	TRBV2	TRBJ1-2	NA	CASREQGTNYGYTF	TGTGCCAGCAGGGAACAGGGGACGAACTATGGCTACACCTTC
NA	TRBV5-1	TRBJ2-4	NA	CASSFEQVGNIQYF	TGCGCCAGCAGCTTCGAACAGGTTGGGAACATTCAGTACTTC
NA	TRBV27	TRBJ2-3	NA	CASSPVSAPSVDTQYF	TGTGCCAGCAGTCCGGTTAGCGCCCCAAGCGTAGATACGCAGTATTTT
NA	TRBV7-9	TRBJ1-4	NA	CASSLERGEKLFF	TGTGCCAGCAGCTTAGAGAGAGGGGAAAAACTGTTTTTT
NA	TRBV6-1	TRBJ1-4	few	CASSDVGGFDEKLFF	TGTGCCAGCAGTGACGTTGGGGGCTTCGATGAAAAACTGTTTTTT
TRBD1	TRBV5-1	TRBJ1-1	NA	CASSSPSGGYFMNTEAFF	TGCGCCAGCAGCTCCCCTTCAGGGGGCTATTTTATGAACACTGAAGCTTTCTTT
NA	TRBV2	TRBJ1-5	NA	CASSSQVKPQHF	TGTGCCAGCAGTTCACAGGTAAAGCCCCAGCATTTT
NA	TRBV5-1	TRBJ1-2	NA	CASREVAGANYGYTF	TGCGCCAGCAGGGAGGTAGCAGGGGCTAACTATGGCTACACCTTC
NA	TRBV5-1	TRBJ2-2	NA	CASSRGSGAGGPGELFF	TGCGCCAGCAGCAGAGGATCTGGAGCTGGTGGCCCCGGGGAGCTGTTTTTT
TRBD2	TRBV5-4	TRBJ2-1	NA	CASSPLAGGPRSYNEQFF	TGTGCCAGCAGCCCACTAGCGGGAGGGCCTCGCTCCTACAATGAGCAGTTCTTC
NA	TRBV2	TRBJ1-1	NA	CASREGSSNTEAFF	TGTGCCAGCAGGGAGGGTTCCTCGAACACTGAAGCTTTCTTT
TRBD2	TRBV5-1	TRBJ2-1	NA	CASSSGLAGGTYNEQFF	TGCGCCAGCAGCTCTGGACTAGCGGGGGGGACTTACAATGAGCAGTTCTTC
NA	TRBV3-1/TRBV3-2	TRBJ1-1	NA	CASSQESSGDTEAFF	TGTGCCAGCAGCCAAGAGTCAAGCGGGGACACTGAAGCTTTCTTT
NA	TRBV29-1	TRBJ1-1	NA	CSVNRDTEAFF	TGCAGCGTTAACAGGGACACTGAAGCTTTCTTT
NA	TRBV19	TRBJ1-5	NA	CASRGGLNQPQHF	TGTGCCAGTAGAGGGGGTCTCAATCAGCCCCAGCATTTT
NA	TRBV2	TRBJ1-2	once	CARVEGKGYTF	TGTGCCAGAGTCGAGGGTAAAGGCTACACCTTC
NA	TRBV4-1	TRBJ1-2	once	CASRKPGDSLNYGYTF	TGCGCCAGCAGAAAACCGGGCGACAGCCTTAACTATGGCTACACCTTC
TRBD1	TRBV19	TRBJ1-5	NA	CASSDTGEQPQHF	TGTGCCAGTAGTGACACAGGGGAACAGCCCCAGCATTTT
NA	TRBV27	TRBJ1-5	NA	CASSLSGLNQPQHF	TGTGCCAGCAGTTTGTCAGGGCTCAATCAGCCCCAGCATTTT
TRBD1	TRBV11-3	TRBJ2-1	NA	CASSLPDRGIYNEQFF	TGTGCCAGCAGCTTACCGGACAGGGGAATCTACAATGAGCAGTTCTTC
TRBD1	TRBV3-1/TRBV3-2	TRBJ1-2	NA	CASSQWTGIRANYGYTF	TGTGCCAGCAGCCAGTGGACAGGGATTCGAGCTAACTATGGCTACACCTTC
TRBD1	TRBV19	TRBJ1-6	NA	CASSIDGQGQPYNSPLHF	TGTGCCAGTAGTATCGACGGACAGGGACAGCCCTATAATTCACCCCTCCACTTT
TRBD2	TRBV9	TRBJ2-2	NA	CASSVEGGGYTGELFF	TGTGCCAGCAGCGTAGAGGGCGGGGGGTACACCGGGGAGCTGTTTTTT
TRBD1	TRBV10-2	TRBJ1-2	NA	CASGAGGVYGYTF	TGCGCCAGCGGGGCAGGGGGCGTCTATGGCTACACCTTC
NA	TRBV11-2	TRBJ1-2	NA	CASSLDTGSGYTF	TGTGCCAGCAGCTTAGATACAGGGAGTGGCTACACCTTC
TRBD1	TRBV5-6	TRBJ1-4	NA	CASSLYTGGTYEKLFF	TGTGCCAGCAGCCTATACACAGGGGGAACCTATGAAAAACTGTTTTTT
NA	TRBV7-9	TRBJ2-2	NA	CASSSLGDANTGELFF	TGTGCCAGCAGCTCACTAGGAGACGCGAACACCGGGGAGCTGTTTTTT
NA	TRBV7-9	TRBJ2-5	NA	CASSFRDIQETQYF	TGTGCCAGCAGCTTCCGGGACATACAAGAGACCCAGTACTTC
NA	TRBV5-5	TRBJ1-1	NA	CASSIQGGAEAFF	TGTGCCAGCAGCATACAGGGAGGGGCTGAAGCTTTCTTT
TRBD1	TRBV7-9	TRBJ1-5	NA	CASSLTGNSNQPQHF	TGTGCCAGCAGCTTGACAGGGAATAGCAATCAGCCCCAGCATTTT
TRBD1	TRBV5-4	TRBJ2-7	NA	CASSEGQGNYEQYF	TGTGCCAGCAGCGAGGGACAGGGGAACTACGAGCAGTACTTC
NA	TRBV2	TRBJ2-5	NA	CATLRGAVRETQYF	TGTGCCACCCTTCGGGGGGCTGTGAGAGAGACCCAGTACTTC
NA	TRBV5-5	TRBJ2-7	NA	CASNKDPSGEQYF	TGTGCCAGTAACAAAGACCCCTCGGGGGAGCAGTACTTC
TRBD2	TRBV10-3	TRBJ2-1	NA	CAISSTSGGTNEQFF	TGTGCCATCAGCTCGACTAGCGGGGGGACAAATGAGCAGTTCTTC